Below are 18 T cell receptor beta chains sequenced from a single sample in a study of blood T cells in healthy people across ages. Through a sample-barcoded 5' primer and a J-beta primer mix, a second PCR was run for about 6 to 11 cycles. Each CDR3 protein is one row after TCRdb ran MiXCR on the 5' RACE reads. The table includes about a million distinct CDR3 sequences, 30% to 40% detected once. Sequencing input: blood. All receptors derive from a man aged 18 to 35 in good health.

This clonotype was observed a few times. The chain is built from TRBV11-1 and TRBJ2-1, with D perhaps TRBD2 (5 bases). The V and J ends lost 4 bases and 6 bases respectively, with 16 bases between them. In germline, CDR1 is SGHAT, CDR2 FQDESV (reference sequence). The CDR3 consists of 15 residues. The CDR3 here is CASSYSSGIANEQFF. CDR3 bases: TGTGCCAGCAGCTACTCGTCGGGGATCGCCAATGAGCAGTTCTTC.

This clonotype came up many times. The gene calls are TRBV20-1 and TRBJ1-5; 7 nucleotides match TRBD1. The V and J ends lost 5 bases and 1 base, in that order; junction bases with no gene match: 5. The CDR3 covers 14 residues. CDR1 DFQATT and CDR2 SNEGSKA come from the germline V gene (reference sequence). CDR3 protein: CSAWDSISNQPQHF. CDR3 in DNA: TGCAGTGCTTGGGACAGTATAAGCAATCAGCCCCAGCATTTT.

The gene calls are TRBV20-1 and TRBJ2-1; no firm D call. The CDR3 covers 15 residues. CDR1 is DFQATT and CDR2 is SNEGSKA in the germline V gene (reference sequence). With 6 bases removed from V and 5 bases from J, the gap between germline ends came to 20 bases. For the CDR3, the DNA is TGCAGTGCCTCCGACGCGGCCCGTCGCCACAATGAGCAGTTCTTC. This codes for CSASDAARRHNEQFF.

This chain joins TRBV13 and TRBJ2-4; D is uncertain. Germline CDR1 reads PRHDT; CDR2 reads FYEKMQ (reference sequence). The CDR3 runs 15 residues. V lost 6 bases and J 6 bases, leaving 18 bases between the germline ends. The CDR3 sequence is CASSSRVVPLNIQYF. The CDR3 bases are TGTGCCAGCAGTTCCCGGGTCGTACCTTTAAACATTCAGTACTTC.

This clonotype was counted a few times. This chain connects TRBV28 to TRBJ2-3; D possibly uses TRBD1 or TRBD2 (5 bases each). Germline CDR1 and CDR2: MDHEN and SYDVKM. The germline V and J ends were trimmed by 6 bases and 4 bases, with 20 bases remaining between them. The CDR3 loop spans 16 amino acids. DNA of the CDR3: TGTGCCAGCAGCTCTCCCGGGACCATGTCAGCAGATACGCAGTATTTT. Translating it yields CASSSPGTMSADTQYF.

The chain recombines TRBV27 with TRBJ1-1, with 9 bases identical to TRBD1. With 3 bases clipped from V and 7 bases from J, the junction kept 6 bases outside the gene matches. The CDR3 has 14 amino acids. Germline CDR1 and CDR2: MNHEY and SMNVEV (reference sequence). CDR3 nucleotide sequence: TGTGCCAGCAGTTTCCGGACAGGGGCAATTGAAGCTTTCTTT. This sequence encodes CASSFRTGAIEAFF.

This clonotype turned up a few times. V and J are TRBV14 and TRBJ2-7; D is possibly TRBD2 (6 bases). The CDR3 contains 13 residues. V lost 1 base, J lost 6 bases, and 10 bases lay in between. Germline lookup yields CDR1 SGHDN and CDR2 FVKESK. The DNA for the CDR3 is TGTGCCAGCAGCCAAGTAGGAGGGGTCGAGCAGTACTTC. Translated, it gives CASSQVGGVEQYF.

This clonotype turned up a few times. The chain employs TRBV11-2 and TRBJ2-3, with D perhaps assigned TRBD1 or TRBD2 (5 bases each). The germline gives CDR1 SGHAT, CDR2 FQNNGV. CDR3 size: 16 residues. Trimming took 5 bases from V and 6 from J, leaving 21 bases between them. Written as DNA, the CDR3 is TGTGCCAGCAGCACACCGGGGACCGATAATCGGGATACGCAGTATTTT. It yields the protein CASSTPGTDNRDTQYF.

In this sample, this clonotype turned up once. CDR3 DNA: TGTGCCAGCAGCTTAGGGGCCGGGCGTGGAGATACGCAGTATTTT. It yields the protein CASSLGAGRGDTQYF. The V gene is TRBV7-3, the J gene TRBJ2-3, with TRBD1 as a possible D gene (5 bases). The CDR3 length is 15 residues. Per the germline V gene, CDR1 is SGHTA and CDR2 is FQGTGA. Trimming shortened V by 2 bases and J by 5 bases, and 14 bases separated the two germline ends.

The chain couples TRBV3-1 to TRBJ2-1; 8 bases line up with TRBD2. The CDR3 covers 13 residues. CDR1 and CDR2 (germline): LGHDT, YNNKEL (reference sequence). With 0 bases clipped from V and 15 bases from J, the junction kept 7 bases outside the gene matches. The CDR3 spells CASSQDRTGGRFF. The CDR3 bases are TGTGCCAGCAGCCAAGATCGAACGGGGGGGCGGTTCTTC.

The chain carries TRBV7-9 and TRBJ1-2; a possible D gene is TRBD1 (5 bases). Germline V gene sequence: CDR1 SEHNR, CDR2 FQNEAQ (reference sequence). CDR3 size: 17 residues. The V end lost 4 bases, the J end lost 1 base, and 19 bases lay between the germline ends. The CDR3 is CASSSPRSDKLNYGYTF. Here the CDR3 DNA reads TGTGCCAGCAGCTCCCCCCGTTCGGACAAACTTAACTATGGCTACACCTTC.

The J gene is TRBJ2-3, the V gene TRBV10-3, with 8 bases identical to TRBD2. The CDR3 length is 15 residues. Trimming removed 0 bases from V and 6 bases from J; junction bases left unmatched: 5. Germline V gene data show CDR1 as ENHRY and CDR2 as SYGVKD. The DNA of the CDR3 is TGTGCCATCAGTGAGTCCGGGACTAGTCCCGATACGCAGTATTTT. Translated, it gives CAISESGTSPDTQYF.

This rearrangement joins TRBV4-2 to TRBJ1-4, with 7 bases fitting TRBD1. CDR1 and CDR2 (germline): LGHNA, YNFKEQ. V dropped 1 base and J dropped 6; count of bases not matched to a gene: 8. The length of the CDR3 is 16 residues. CDR3 sequence reads: CASSQGGQQHDEKLFF. CDR3 sequence (DNA): TGTGCCAGCAGCCAAGGGGGACAGCAACACGATGAAAAACTGTTTTTT.

This clonotype appeared a few times. J is TRBJ2-3 and V is TRBV4-2; unclear D gene. Trimming removed 4 bases from V and 2 bases from J, with 10 bases in between. The V gene's germline CDR1 is LGHNA and CDR2 YNFKEQ. CDR3 size: 14 residues. CDR3 nucleotides: TGTGCCAGCAGCCCCCGCTCAAACACAGATACGCAGTATTTT. Residues: CASSPRSNTDTQYF.

This clonotype was observed a handful of times. The chain employs TRBV3-1 and TRBJ2-3; 13 bases align to TRBD2. The CDR3 extends over 18 amino acids. The germline gives CDR1 LGHDT, CDR2 YNNKEL (reference sequence). Trimming cost V 1 base and J 2 bases; bases outside gene matches: 6. CDR3 nucleotides: TGTGCCAGCAGCCAAGTAAGACTAGCGGGGGGAAACACAGATACGCAGTATTTT. Translating it yields CASSQVRLAGGNTDTQYF.

DNA of the CDR3: TGTGCCAGCAGCCATGACAGTCTGAATGAGCAGTTCTTC. It codes for CASSHDSLNEQFF. The rearrangement links TRBV6-4 to TRBJ2-1; possibly TRBD1 for D (5 bases). Germline CDR1 reads MRHNA; CDR2 reads SNTAGT. This CDR3 region has 13 residues. Trimming took off 6 bases at V and 7 bases at J, with 13 bases between the two ends.

On this clonotype: One junction end does not reproduce the germline sequence, and a read error may be involved. The chain combines TRBV7-2 with TRBJ2-4; 11 bases fit TRBD2. The tail of the sequence fits TRBJ2-7 better, so the J call may be wrong. Germline-derived CDR1 and CDR2 are SGHTA and FQGNSA. The CDR3 spans 18 residues. The CDR3 DNA is TGTGCCAGCAGATTAGAGGGGACTAGCGGACCCGACTCCTACGAGCAGTACTTC. Translated: CASRLEGTSGPDSYEQYF.

This clonotype was seen only a few times. The V call is TRBV5-1, the J call TRBJ1-2; D gene uncertain. The CDR3 consists of 13 residues. Germline assignment: CDR1 SGHRS and CDR2 YFSETQ. V was pared by 1 base and J by 7 bases, with 11 bases between. This CDR3 reads CASSLSDRAGYTF. CDR3 sequence (DNA): TGCGCCAGCAGCTTGTCGGATAGGGCTGGCTACACCTTC.